These T cell receptor beta chains were read from a single sample in a study of blood T cell repertoires in COVID-19. Clones were read by immunoSEQ multiplex PCR, and TCRdb kept only the in-frame ones, dropping some. The sample shows hundreds of thousands of clones, 85% to 90% of them seen only once. Sequenced input: PBMCs or T cells enriched from blood (not recorded which). The receptors here all came from a woman aged 45-65 years who had recovered from COVID-19. Each CDR3 is given with its conserved first and last residue. Fields, in order: V gene, J gene, clone size, D gene, CDR3 protein, CDR3 DNA. D genes are given only for firm matches. For some rows the clone size is stated as once, few or many, or as a class when expanded; others skip it.

v_call: TRBV7-8
j_call: TRBJ1-1
clone_size: .
d_call: .
cdr3_aa: CASGQGGEATEAFF
cdr3_nt: TGTGCCAGCGGACAAGGGGGGGAGGCCACTGAAGCTTTCTTT

v_call: TRBV18
j_call: TRBJ1-6
clone_size: .
d_call: .
cdr3_aa: CASSRIQGNSPLHF
cdr3_nt: TGTGCCAGCTCACGTATCCAGGGCAATTCACCCCTCCACTTT

v_call: TRBV9
j_call: TRBJ2-3
clone_size: .
d_call: .
cdr3_aa: CASSVARVTDTQYF
cdr3_nt: TGTGCCAGCAGCGTTGCCAGGGTTACAGATACGCAGTATTTT

v_call: TRBV28
j_call: TRBJ1-5
clone_size: .
d_call: .
cdr3_aa: CASEEGLQPQHF
cdr3_nt: TGTGCGAGCGAGGAGGGATTGCAGCCCCAGCATTTT

v_call: TRBV7-9
j_call: TRBJ2-5
clone_size: .
d_call: TRBD2
cdr3_aa: CASSRAGVGSGSGQETQYF
cdr3_nt: TGTGCCAGCAGCCGGGCGGGAGTTGGTTCTGGAAGCGGCCAAGAGACCCAGTACTTC

v_call: TRBV6-1
j_call: TRBJ1-1
clone_size: .
d_call: .
cdr3_aa: CASSEGEDPRPGSMNTEAFF
cdr3_nt: TGTGCCAGCAGTGAAGGGGAGGACCCCCGGCCGGGGTCGATGAACACTGAAGCTTTCTTT

v_call: TRBV4-3
j_call: TRBJ2-1
clone_size: .
d_call: .
cdr3_aa: CASSQGAMVNEQFF
cdr3_nt: TGCGCCAGCAGCCAGGGGGCTATGGTCAATGAGCAGTTCTTC

v_call: TRBV19
j_call: TRBJ1-4
clone_size: .
d_call: TRBD1
cdr3_aa: CASRTGSNEKLFF
cdr3_nt: TGTGCCAGTCGGACAGGGAGTAATGAAAAACTGTTTTTT

v_call: TRBV5-4
j_call: TRBJ2-2
clone_size: .
d_call: .
cdr3_aa: CASSFPTDTGELFF
cdr3_nt: TGTGCCAGCAGCTTCCCAACTGACACCGGGGAGCTGTTTTTT

v_call: TRBV11-2
j_call: TRBJ2-4
clone_size: .
d_call: TRBD2
cdr3_aa: CASSLGSGSPIAKNIQYF
cdr3_nt: TGTGCCAGCAGCTTAGGTAGCGGGAGCCCTATAGCCAAAAACATTCAGTACTTC

v_call: TRBV12-5
j_call: TRBJ2-5
clone_size: .
d_call: .
cdr3_aa: CASGPAAEETQYF
cdr3_nt: TGTGCTAGTGGTCCAGCGGCTGAGGAGACCCAGTACTTC

v_call: TRBV18
j_call: TRBJ1-2
clone_size: .
d_call: TRBD1
cdr3_aa: CASSPPPGQSYTF
cdr3_nt: TGTGCCAGCTCACCTCCACCGGGACAGAGCTACACCTTC

v_call: TRBV29-1
j_call: TRBJ1-4
clone_size: few
d_call: .
cdr3_aa: CSVKQELREKLFF
cdr3_nt: TGCAGCGTCAAACAGGAACTGCGGGAAAAACTGTTTTTT

v_call: TRBV27
j_call: TRBJ1-1
clone_size: .
d_call: .
cdr3_aa: CASSLSSGSLIGTEAFF
cdr3_nt: TGTGCCAGCAGTTTATCGAGCGGGAGCTTAATTGGGACTGAAGCTTTCTTT

v_call: TRBV29-1
j_call: TRBJ2-7
clone_size: .
d_call: TRBD1
cdr3_aa: CSVEGGRGHPYEQYF
cdr3_nt: TGCAGCGTTGAAGGGGGCAGGGGGCATCCCTACGAGCAGTACTTC

v_call: TRBV7-8
j_call: TRBJ1-2
clone_size: .
d_call: TRBD1
cdr3_aa: CASSLGQGAHYGYTF
cdr3_nt: TGTGCCAGCAGCTTAGGCCAGGGGGCTCACTATGGCTACACCTTC

v_call: TRBV23-1
j_call: TRBJ1-1
clone_size: .
d_call: TRBD1
cdr3_aa: CASSQPDRASKVCTEAFF
cdr3_nt: TGCGCCAGCAGTCAACCCGACAGGGCGTCGAAGGTTTGCACTGAAGCTTTCTTT

v_call: TRBV4-1
j_call: TRBJ2-5
clone_size: .
d_call: .
cdr3_aa: CASSQRRGLKTQYF
cdr3_nt: TGCGCCAGCAGCCAGAGGAGGGGGCTAAAGACCCAGTACTTC

v_call: TRBV3-1/TRBV3-2
j_call: TRBJ2-1
clone_size: .
d_call: TRBD2
cdr3_aa: CASSPRLAGVVTYNEQFF
cdr3_nt: TGTGCCAGCAGCCCCCGACTAGCGGGAGTAGTAACCTACAATGAGCAGTTCTTC

v_call: TRBV7-3
j_call: TRBJ2-3
clone_size: .
d_call: TRBD2
cdr3_aa: CASSLTSRNTDTQYF
cdr3_nt: TGTGCCAGCAGCTTGACTAGCCGGAACACAGATACGCAGTATTTT

v_call: TRBV11-1
j_call: TRBJ2-3
clone_size: few
d_call: TRBD1
cdr3_aa: CASSSGQGRDTQYF
cdr3_nt: TGTGCCAGCAGCTCCGGACAGGGTCGGGATACGCAGTATTTT

v_call: TRBV5-1
j_call: TRBJ2-1
clone_size: .
d_call: TRBD2
cdr3_aa: CASSTLADLNNEQFF
cdr3_nt: TGCGCCAGCAGCACCCTAGCGGACCTGAACAATGAGCAGTTCTTC

v_call: TRBV10-3
j_call: TRBJ1-2
clone_size: .
d_call: TRBD1
cdr3_aa: CAISDLRGGTGGYGYTF
cdr3_nt: TGTGCCATCAGTGACCTACGGGGTGGGACAGGGGGCTATGGCTACACCTTC

v_call: TRBV15
j_call: TRBJ1-2
clone_size: .
d_call: .
cdr3_aa: CATSSFQANYGYTF
cdr3_nt: TGTGCCACCAGCAGTTTTCAGGCTAACTATGGCTACACCTTC

v_call: TRBV19
j_call: TRBJ1-1
clone_size: .
d_call: .
cdr3_aa: CASSIFGGATEAFF
cdr3_nt: TGTGCCAGTAGTATATTTGGGGGCGCGACTGAAGCTTTCTTT

v_call: TRBV28
j_call: TRBJ2-1
clone_size: once
d_call: .
cdr3_aa: CASSLAASYNEQFF
cdr3_nt: TGTGCCAGCAGTTTAGCGGCCTCCTACAATGAGCAGTTCTTC

v_call: TRBV6-5
j_call: TRBJ2-7
clone_size: .
d_call: TRBD1
cdr3_aa: CASRGQGISEQYF
cdr3_nt: TGTGCCAGCAGGGGACAGGGGATTTCCGAGCAGTACTTC

v_call: TRBV7-2
j_call: TRBJ2-7
clone_size: .
d_call: .
cdr3_aa: CASSLLYYEQYF
cdr3_nt: TGTGCCAGCAGCTTACTCTACTACGAGCAGTACTTC

v_call: TRBV29-1
j_call: TRBJ2-3
clone_size: .
d_call: TRBD2
cdr3_aa: CSVEGLAGGAPDTQYF
cdr3_nt: TGCAGCGTTGAGGGACTAGCGGGAGGGGCCCCAGATACGCAGTATTTT

v_call: TRBV4-1
j_call: TRBJ2-6
clone_size: .
d_call: TRBD1
cdr3_aa: CASSQAGLGQGLPGANVLTF
cdr3_nt: TGCGCCAGCAGCCAAGCGGGCCTGGGACAGGGACTACCTGGGGCCAACGTCCTGACTTTC

v_call: TRBV5-4
j_call: TRBJ2-3
clone_size: few
d_call: TRBD2
cdr3_aa: CASSPTGTSGSPDTQYF
cdr3_nt: TGTGCCAGCAGCCCGACCGGGACTAGCGGGAGCCCAGATACGCAGTATTTT

v_call: TRBV7-2
j_call: TRBJ2-3
clone_size: .
d_call: .
cdr3_aa: CASSLEQGSDTQYF
cdr3_nt: TGTGCCAGCAGCTTAGAACAGGGATCAGATACGCAGTATTTT

v_call: TRBV27
j_call: TRBJ2-1
clone_size: once
d_call: .
cdr3_aa: CASSSYSWAEYNEQFF
cdr3_nt: TGTGCCAGCAGTTCCTACTCCTGGGCAGAATACAATGAGCAGTTCTTC

v_call: TRBV12-3/TRBV12-4
j_call: TRBJ1-6
clone_size: .
d_call: TRBD1
cdr3_aa: CASSDRVNSPLHF
cdr3_nt: TGTGCCAGCAGCGACAGGGTTAATTCACCCCTCCACTTT

v_call: TRBV10-3
j_call: TRBJ1-1
clone_size: few
d_call: .
cdr3_aa: CAISESKGERAFF
cdr3_nt: TGTGCCATCAGTGAGTCGAAGGGGGAAAGAGCTTTCTTT

v_call: TRBV19
j_call: TRBJ2-3
clone_size: .
d_call: .
cdr3_aa: CASSTRGGWDTQYF
cdr3_nt: TGTGCCAGTAGTACCCGAGGAGGTTGGGATACGCAGTATTTT

v_call: TRBV6-5
j_call: TRBJ2-3
clone_size: .
d_call: .
cdr3_aa: CASTEQGPSDTQYF
cdr3_nt: TGTGCCAGCACCGAGCAGGGGCCGTCAGATACGCAGTATTTT

v_call: TRBV21-1
j_call: TRBJ2-5
clone_size: once
d_call: .
cdr3_aa: CASSKVNYPQGVWQETQYF
cdr3_nt: TGTGCCAGCAGCAAAGTCAATTACCCCCAAGGGGTTTGGCAAGAGACCCAGTACTTC

v_call: TRBV27
j_call: TRBJ2-1
clone_size: .
d_call: TRBD2
cdr3_aa: CASSASRLAFNEQFF
cdr3_nt: TGTGCCAGCAGTGCGTCACGACTAGCGTTTAATGAGCAGTTCTTC

v_call: TRBV4-1
j_call: TRBJ1-5
clone_size: .
d_call: TRBD1
cdr3_aa: CASTPGGGQGNQPQHF
cdr3_nt: TGCGCCAGCACCCCGGGGGGGGGACAGGGGAACCAGCCCCAGCATTTT

v_call: TRBV30
j_call: TRBJ1-2
clone_size: .
d_call: .
cdr3_aa: CASISTNLYGYTF
cdr3_nt: TGTGCCTCGATTTCTACGAACCTCTATGGCTACACCTTC

v_call: TRBV4-2
j_call: TRBJ2-7
clone_size: few
d_call: TRBD1
cdr3_aa: CASSRPGQGNEQYF
cdr3_nt: TGTGCCAGCAGCCGACCGGGACAGGGAAACGAGCAGTACTTC

v_call: TRBV24-1
j_call: TRBJ2-1
clone_size: .
d_call: TRBD2
cdr3_aa: CATSSSGINEQFF
cdr3_nt: TGTGCCACCAGTTCTAGCGGTATCAATGAGCAGTTCTTC

v_call: TRBV7-6
j_call: TRBJ2-7
clone_size: .
d_call: .
cdr3_aa: CASSLKGAYEQYF
cdr3_nt: TGTGCCAGCAGCTTAAAGGGAGCCTACGAGCAGTACTTC

v_call: TRBV27
j_call: TRBJ1-6
clone_size: .
d_call: .
cdr3_aa: CASSLGQNNSPLHF
cdr3_nt: TGTGCCAGCAGTTTAGGGCAGAATAATTCACCCCTCCACTTT

v_call: TRBV7-9
j_call: TRBJ2-3
clone_size: .
d_call: .
cdr3_aa: CASSLGAWDTQYF
cdr3_nt: TGTGCCAGCAGCTTGGGGGCGTGGGATACGCAGTATTTT